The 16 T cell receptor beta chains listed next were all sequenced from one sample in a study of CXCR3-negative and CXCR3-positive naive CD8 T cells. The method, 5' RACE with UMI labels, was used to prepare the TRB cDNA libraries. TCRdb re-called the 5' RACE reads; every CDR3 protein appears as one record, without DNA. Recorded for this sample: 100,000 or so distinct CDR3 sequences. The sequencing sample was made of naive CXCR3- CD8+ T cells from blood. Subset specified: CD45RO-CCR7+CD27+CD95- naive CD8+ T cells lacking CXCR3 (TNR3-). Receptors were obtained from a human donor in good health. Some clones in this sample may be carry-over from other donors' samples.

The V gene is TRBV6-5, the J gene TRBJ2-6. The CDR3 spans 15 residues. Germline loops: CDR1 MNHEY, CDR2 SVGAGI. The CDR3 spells CASKQTPSGANVLTF.

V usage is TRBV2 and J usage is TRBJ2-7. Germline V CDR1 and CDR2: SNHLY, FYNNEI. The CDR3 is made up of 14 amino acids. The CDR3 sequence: CASRDARLSYEQYF.

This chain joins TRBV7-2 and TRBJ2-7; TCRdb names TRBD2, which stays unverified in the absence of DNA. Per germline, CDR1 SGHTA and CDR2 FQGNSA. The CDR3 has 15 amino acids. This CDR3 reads CASSLASGGVYEQYF.

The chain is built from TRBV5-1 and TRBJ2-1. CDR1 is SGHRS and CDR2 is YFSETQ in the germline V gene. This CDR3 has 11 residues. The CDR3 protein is CASSYTNEQFF.

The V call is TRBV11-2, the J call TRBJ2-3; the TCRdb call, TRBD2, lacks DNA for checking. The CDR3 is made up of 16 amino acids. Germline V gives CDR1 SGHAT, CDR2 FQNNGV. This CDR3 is CASSLGGGRYPDTQYF.

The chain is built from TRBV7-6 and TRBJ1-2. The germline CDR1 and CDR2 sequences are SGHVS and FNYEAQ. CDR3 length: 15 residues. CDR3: CGSSLEAVKDYGYTF.

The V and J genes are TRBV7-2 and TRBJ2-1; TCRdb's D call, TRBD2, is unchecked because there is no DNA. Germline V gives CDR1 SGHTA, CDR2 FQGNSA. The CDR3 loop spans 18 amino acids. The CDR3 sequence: CASRVPPSSGGARNEQLF. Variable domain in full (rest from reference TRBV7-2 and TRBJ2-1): GAGVSQSPSNKVTEKGKDVELRCDPISGHTALYWYRQSLGQGLEFLIYFQGNSAPDKSGLPSDRFSAERTGGSVSTLTIQRTQQEDSAVYLCASRVPPSSGGARNEQLFGPGTRLTVL.

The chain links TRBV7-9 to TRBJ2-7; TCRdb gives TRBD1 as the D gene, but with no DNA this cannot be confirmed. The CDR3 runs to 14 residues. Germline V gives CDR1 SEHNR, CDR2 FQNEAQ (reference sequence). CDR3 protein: CASSPRTVQAEQYF.

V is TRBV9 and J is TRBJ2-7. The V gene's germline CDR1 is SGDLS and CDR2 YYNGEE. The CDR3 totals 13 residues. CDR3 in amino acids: CASSVGVGYEQYF.

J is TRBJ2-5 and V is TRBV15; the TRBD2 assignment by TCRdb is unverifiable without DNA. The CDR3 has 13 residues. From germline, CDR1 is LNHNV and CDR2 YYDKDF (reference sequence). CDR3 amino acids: CATTQAGPETQYF. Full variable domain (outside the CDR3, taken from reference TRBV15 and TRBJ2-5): DAMVIQNPRYQVTQFGKPVTLSCSQTLNHNVMYWYQQKSSQAPKLLFHYYDKDFNNEADTPDNFQSRRPNTSFCFLDIRSPGLGDTAMYLCATTQAGPETQYFGPGTRLLVL.

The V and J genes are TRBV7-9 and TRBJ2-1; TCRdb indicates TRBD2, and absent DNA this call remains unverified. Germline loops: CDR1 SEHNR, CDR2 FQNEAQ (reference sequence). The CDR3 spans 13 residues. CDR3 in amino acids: CASSQGLAIEQFF.

The CDR3 sequence is CASSYYGPDTEAFF. V gene TRBV6-6 combines with J gene TRBJ1-1. The CDR3 covers 14 residues. The germline CDR1 and CDR2 sequences are MNHNY and SVGAGI (reference sequence).

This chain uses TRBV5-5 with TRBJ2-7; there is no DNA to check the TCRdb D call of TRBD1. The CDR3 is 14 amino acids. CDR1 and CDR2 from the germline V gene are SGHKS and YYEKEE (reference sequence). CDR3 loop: CASSLQRGPYEQYF.

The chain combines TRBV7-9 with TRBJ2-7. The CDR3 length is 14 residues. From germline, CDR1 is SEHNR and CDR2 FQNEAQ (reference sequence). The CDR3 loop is CASSFSGTSYEQYF.

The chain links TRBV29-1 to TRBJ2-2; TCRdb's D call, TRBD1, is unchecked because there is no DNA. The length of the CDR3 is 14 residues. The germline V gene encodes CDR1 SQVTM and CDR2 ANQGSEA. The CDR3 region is CSVLTGGSTGELFF.

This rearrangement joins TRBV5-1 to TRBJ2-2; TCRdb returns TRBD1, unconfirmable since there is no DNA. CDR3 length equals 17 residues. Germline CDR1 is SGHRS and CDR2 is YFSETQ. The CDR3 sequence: CASSHGQGATFLGELFF. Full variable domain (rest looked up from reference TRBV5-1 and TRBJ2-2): KAGVTQTPRYLIKTRGQQVTLSCSPISGHRSVSWYQQTPGQGLQFLFEYFSETQRNKGNFPGRFSGRQFSNSRSEMNVSTLELGDSALYLCASSHGQGATFLGELFFGEGSRLTVL.